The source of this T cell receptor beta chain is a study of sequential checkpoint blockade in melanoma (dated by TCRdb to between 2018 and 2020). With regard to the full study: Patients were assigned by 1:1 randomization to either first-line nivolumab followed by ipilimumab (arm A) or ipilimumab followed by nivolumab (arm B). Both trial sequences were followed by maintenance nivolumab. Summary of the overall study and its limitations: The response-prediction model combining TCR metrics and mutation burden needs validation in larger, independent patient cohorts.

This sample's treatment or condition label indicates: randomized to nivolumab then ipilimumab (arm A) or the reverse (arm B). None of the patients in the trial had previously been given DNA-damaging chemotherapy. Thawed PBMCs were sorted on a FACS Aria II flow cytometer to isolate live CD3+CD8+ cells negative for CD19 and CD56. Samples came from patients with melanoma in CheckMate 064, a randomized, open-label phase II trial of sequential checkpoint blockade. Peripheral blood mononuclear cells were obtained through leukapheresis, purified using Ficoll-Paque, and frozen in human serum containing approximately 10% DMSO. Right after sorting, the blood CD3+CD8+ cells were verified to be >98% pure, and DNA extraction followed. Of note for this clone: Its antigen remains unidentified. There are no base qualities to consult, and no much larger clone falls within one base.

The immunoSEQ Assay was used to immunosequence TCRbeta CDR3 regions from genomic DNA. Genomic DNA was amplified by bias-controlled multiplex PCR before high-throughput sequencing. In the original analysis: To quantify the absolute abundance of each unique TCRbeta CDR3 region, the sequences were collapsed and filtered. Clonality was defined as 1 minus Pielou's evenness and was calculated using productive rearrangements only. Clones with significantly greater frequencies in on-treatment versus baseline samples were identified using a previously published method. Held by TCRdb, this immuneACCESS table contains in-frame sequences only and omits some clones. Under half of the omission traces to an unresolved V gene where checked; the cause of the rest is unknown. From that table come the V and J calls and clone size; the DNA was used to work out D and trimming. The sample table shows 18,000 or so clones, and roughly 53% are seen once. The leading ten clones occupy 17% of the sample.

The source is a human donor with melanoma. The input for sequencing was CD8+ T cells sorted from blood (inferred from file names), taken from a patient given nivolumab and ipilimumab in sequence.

Here the CDR3 is given as CASSEGGDYGYTF. The DNA sequence is given as TGTGCCAGCAGTGAGGGGGGGGACTATGGCTACACCTTC. This receptor chain uses TRBV2 and TRBJ1-2, and TRBD1 may be the D gene, going by 5 matching bases. V lost 3 bases and J lost 3 bases; the stretch between them is 8 bases long. From cysteine to phenylalanine, the CDR3 is 13 amino acids long. The read is trimmed to its CDR3 DNA, 39 bases read in frame from base 1. Sequences SNHLY (CDR1) and FYNNEI (CDR2) are obtained from the germline V gene.